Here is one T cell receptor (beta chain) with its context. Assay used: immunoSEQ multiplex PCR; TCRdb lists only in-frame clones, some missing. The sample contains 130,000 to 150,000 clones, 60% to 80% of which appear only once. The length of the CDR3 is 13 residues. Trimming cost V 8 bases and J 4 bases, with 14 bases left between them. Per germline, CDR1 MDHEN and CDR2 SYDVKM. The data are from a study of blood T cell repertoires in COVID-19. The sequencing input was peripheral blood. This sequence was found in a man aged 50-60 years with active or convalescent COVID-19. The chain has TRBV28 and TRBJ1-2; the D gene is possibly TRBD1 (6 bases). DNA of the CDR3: TGTGCCAGCGCCCCGGCAGGGGCCTATGGCTACACCTTC. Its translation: CASAPAGAYGYTF.